This entry concerns a single TCR beta chain. Its antigen is still unknown. Qualities for individual bases were not recorded, and no much larger clone is one base off. The receptor library was made with the immunoSEQ multiplex PCR assay. Qiagen DNeasy or QIAamp micro DNA kits were used to isolate DNA, and the Adaptive Biotechnology human TCRB sequencing kit was used to sequence TCRB. An Illumina MiSeq was used to sequence the TCRB libraries. The authors processed their data as follows. The kit provider's software was used to analyze TCRB sequence data, and Fisher's exact test was used to test clonotype templates for tumor enrichment. In its TCRdb copy, this immuneACCESS table keeps in-frame sequences only and misses some clones. Where compared with another copy, unresolved V genes explain less than half of these, and the others have no known cause. Clonal size and the V and J genes are those of that table, whereas D and trimming came from the DNA. The sample profile shows over 8,000 clones; roughly three fifths of them were found once. The leading ten clones occupy 15% of the sample.

Sequences LNHNV (CDR1) and YYDKDF (CDR2) are obtained from the germline V gene (reference sequence). From the cysteine up to the phenylalanine, the CDR3 has a length of 13 residues. Only the CDR3 DNA stays, 39 bases, in frame from base 1. V trim: 5 bases; J trim: 8 bases; unmatched bases: 3. This sample is drawn from a study of CD4 T cells in lung cancer (dated by TCRdb to between 2019 and 2020). Broadly, across the study: In the study, blood T cells of NSCLC patients were screened for responses to candidate mutation-encoded neoepitopes, and neoantigen-specific CD4+ T-cell clones and TCRs were isolated. A few patients undergoing curative-intent resections for stage I-III non-small cell lung cancer provided the tumor and non-adjacent lung tissue. Lung adenocarcinoma or squamous cell carcinoma was present in the resected patients, who were aged 60 to 69 at blood donation and were mostly former smokers. Treatments received by the patients before blood donation included platinum chemotherapy, and some patients received nivolumab or pembrolizumab. The frequency of neoantigen-specific clonotypes in tumor resections, non-adjacent lung and cultured T-cell products was followed using TCRB deep sequencing. Results the study describes overall, beyond this receptor: Some blood-derived responses might be explained by in vitro priming of naive T cells or cross-reactivity rather than by memory responses to the cancer.

Non-adjacent lung tissue was collected from the same resection as far from the malignant lesion as possible, at a distance of at least 3 cm. The sequence is built from TRBV15 and TRBJ2-1; 10 bases in the middle match TRBD1. The sequencing sample was made of normal lung tissue taken away from the tumor. The receptor was derived from a man aged 60 to 69 with non-small cell lung cancer. The bases are TGTGCCACCAGCCGAGGGACAGGGGATGAGCAGTTCTTC. The resulting protein is CATSRGTGDEQFF. The CDR3, completed at both ends by the reference TRBV15 and TRBJ2-1 genes, gives the full variable domain DAMVIQNPRYQVTQFGKPVTLSCSQTLNHNVMYWYQQKSSQAPKLLFHYYDKDFNNEADTPDNFQSRRPNTSFCFLDIRSPGLGDTAMYLCATSRGTGDEQFFGPGTRLTVL.